This TCR beta chain came from a study of T cells after yellow fever vaccination. Study at large: SMART-Seq v4 Ultra Low Input handled preparation of low-cell-number fractions. Overall study results and limits: Any FACS-sorted repertoire could hold abundant clonotypes that contaminate it from the bulk population.

In this sample, this clonotype turned up a few times. Its specificity is not known. Trimming cost V 6 bases and J 3 bases; bases outside gene matches: 8. This CDR3 spans 16 amino acids. The germline gives CDR1 MDHEN, CDR2 SYDVKM. In TCRdb, the 5' RACE reads were re-called with MiXCR into one record per CDR3 protein. Of about 220,000 distinct CDR3 sequences detected, approximately 3.2% appear once; the ten largest clones hold around 3.2%. The source was CD4+ T cells sorted from PBMCs, collected 10 days after the yellow fever booster vaccination. The chain has TRBV28 and TRBJ2-6; 7 bases map to TRBD2. The clonotype comes from a man younger than 30 who received the YFV17D yellow fever vaccine. In DNA, the CDR3 is TGTGCCAGCAGCTGGCGGGGGTACGTTGGGGCCAACGTCCTGACTTTC. It encodes CASSWRGYVGANVLTF.